Reported below is one T cell receptor beta chain. The antigen is unknown. The data derive from a study of T-cell reconstitution after alpha-beta-depleted transplantation in children. Findings and caveats of the study: T-cell numbers and diversity, one year after transplant, stemmed largely from T cells that were newly produced.

The TCRbeta library incorporated unique molecular identifiers. TCRdb re-derived calls from the PCR reads in MiXCR, one entry per CDR3 protein. The sample has approximately 85,000 distinct CDR3 sequences, about 14% seen once. The sequence was obtained from a male patient under 10 years old who had a stem cell transplant for acute lymphoblastic leukemia, so the T cells may come from the graft donor. This specimen was PBMCs, mostly from graft donor cells, taken 180 days after TCRalphabeta/CD19-depleted stem cell transplant.

CDR3 sequence reads: CASTRDRSEGGYTF. In DNA form, the CDR3 reads TGTGCCAGCACTAGGGACAGAAGCGAGGGCGGCTACACCTTC. V usage is TRBV2 and J usage is TRBJ1-2; 7 bases line up with TRBD1. This CDR3 has 14 residues. The V gene end was trimmed by 7 bases and the J gene end by 8 bases; junction bases not matched to a gene: 13. CDR1 SNHLY and CDR2 FYNNEI come from the germline V gene.